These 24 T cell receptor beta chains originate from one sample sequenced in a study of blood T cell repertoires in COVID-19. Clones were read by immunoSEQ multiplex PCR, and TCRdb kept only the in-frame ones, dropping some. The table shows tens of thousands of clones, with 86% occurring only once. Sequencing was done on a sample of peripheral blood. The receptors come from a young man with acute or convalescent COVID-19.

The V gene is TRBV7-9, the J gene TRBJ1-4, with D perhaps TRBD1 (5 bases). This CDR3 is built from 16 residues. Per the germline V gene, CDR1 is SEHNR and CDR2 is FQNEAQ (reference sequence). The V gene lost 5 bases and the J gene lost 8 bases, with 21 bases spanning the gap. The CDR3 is CASSGRVGGIPEKLFF. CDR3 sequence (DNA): TGTGCCAGCAGCGGCAGGGTGGGAGGGATCCCGGAAAAACTGTTTTTT. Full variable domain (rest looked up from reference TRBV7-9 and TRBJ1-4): DTGVSQNPRHKITKRGQNVTFRCDPISEHNRLYWYRQTLGQGPEFLTYFQNEAQLEKSRLLSDRFSAERPKGSFSTLEIQRTEQGDSAMYLCASSGRVGGIPEKLFFGSGTQLSVL.

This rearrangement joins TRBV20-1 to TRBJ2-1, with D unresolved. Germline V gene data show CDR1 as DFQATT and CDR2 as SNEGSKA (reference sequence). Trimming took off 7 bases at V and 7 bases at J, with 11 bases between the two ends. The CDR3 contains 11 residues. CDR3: CSVTRWNEQFF. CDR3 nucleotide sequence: TGCAGTGTTACGCGGTGGAATGAGCAGTTCTTC.

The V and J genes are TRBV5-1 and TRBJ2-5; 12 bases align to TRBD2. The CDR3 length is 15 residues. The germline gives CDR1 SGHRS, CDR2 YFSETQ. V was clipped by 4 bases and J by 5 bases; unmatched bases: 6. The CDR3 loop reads CASSLTGLAGETQYF. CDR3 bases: TGCGCCAGCAGCCTTACCGGACTAGCGGGGGAGACCCAGTACTTC. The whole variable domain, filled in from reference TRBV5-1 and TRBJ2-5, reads KAGVTQTPRYLIKTRGQQVTLSCSPISGHRSVSWYQQTPGQGLQFLFEYFSETQRNKGNFPGRFSGRQFSNSRSEMNVSTLELGDSALYLCASSLTGLAGETQYFGPGTRLLVL.

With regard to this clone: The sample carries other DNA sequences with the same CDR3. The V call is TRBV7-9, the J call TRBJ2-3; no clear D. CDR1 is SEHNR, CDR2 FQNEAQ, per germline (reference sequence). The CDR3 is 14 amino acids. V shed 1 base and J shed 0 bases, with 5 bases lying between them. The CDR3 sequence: CASSLESSTDTQYF. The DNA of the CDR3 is TGTGCCAGCAGCTTAGAGAGCAGCACAGATACGCAGTATTTT.

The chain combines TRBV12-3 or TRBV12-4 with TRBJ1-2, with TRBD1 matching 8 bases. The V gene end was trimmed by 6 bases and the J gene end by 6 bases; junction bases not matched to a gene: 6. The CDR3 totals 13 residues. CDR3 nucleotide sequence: TGTGCCAGCAGCCCAACAGGGGGACATGGCTACACCTTC. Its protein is CASSPTGGHGYTF.

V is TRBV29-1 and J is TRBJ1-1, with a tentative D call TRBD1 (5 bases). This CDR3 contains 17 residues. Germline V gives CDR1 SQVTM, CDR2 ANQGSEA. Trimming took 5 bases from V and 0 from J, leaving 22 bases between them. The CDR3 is CSVKSHRGTAMNTEAFF. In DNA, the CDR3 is TGCAGCGTTAAAAGCCACCGCGGGACGGCGATGAACACTGAAGCTTTCTTT.

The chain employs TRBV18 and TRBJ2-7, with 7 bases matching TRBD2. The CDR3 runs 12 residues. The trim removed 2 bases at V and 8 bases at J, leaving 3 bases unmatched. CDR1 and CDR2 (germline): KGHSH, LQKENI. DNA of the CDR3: TGTGCCAGCTCACCAGCGGGAGTACAGCAGTACTTC. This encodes CASSPAGVQQYF.

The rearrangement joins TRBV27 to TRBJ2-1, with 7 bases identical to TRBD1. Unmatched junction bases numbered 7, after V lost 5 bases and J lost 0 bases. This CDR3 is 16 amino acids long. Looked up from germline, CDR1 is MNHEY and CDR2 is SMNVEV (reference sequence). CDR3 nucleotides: TGTGCCAGCAGTCCCAGACAGGGTAGCTCCTACAATGAGCAGTTCTTC. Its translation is CASSPRQGSSYNEQFF.

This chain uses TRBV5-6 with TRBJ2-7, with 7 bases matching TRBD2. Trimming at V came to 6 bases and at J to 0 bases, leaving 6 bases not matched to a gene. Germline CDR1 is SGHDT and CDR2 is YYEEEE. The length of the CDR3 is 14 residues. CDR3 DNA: TGTGCCAGCACCAAGCGGGGCAGCTCCTACGAGCAGTACGTC. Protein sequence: CASTKRGSSYEQYV.

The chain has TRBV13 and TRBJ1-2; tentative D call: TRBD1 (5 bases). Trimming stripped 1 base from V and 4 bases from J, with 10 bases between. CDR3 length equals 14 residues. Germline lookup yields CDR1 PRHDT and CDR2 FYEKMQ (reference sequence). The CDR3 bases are TGTGCCAGCAGCTTAGTTAGACAGATCTATGGCTACACCTTC. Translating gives CASSLVRQIYGYTF. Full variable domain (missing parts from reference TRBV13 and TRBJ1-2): AAGVIQSPRHLIKEKRETATLKCYPIPRHDTVYWYQQGPGQDPQFLISFYEKMQSDKGSIPDRFSAQQFSDYHSELNMSSLELGDSALYFCASSLVRQIYGYTFGSGTRLTVV.

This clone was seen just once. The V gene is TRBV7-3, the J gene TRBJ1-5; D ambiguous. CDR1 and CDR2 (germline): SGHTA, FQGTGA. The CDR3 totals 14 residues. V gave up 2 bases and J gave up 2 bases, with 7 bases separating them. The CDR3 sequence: CASSLGGGNQPQHF. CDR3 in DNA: TGTGCCAGCAGCTTAGGCGGGGGCAATCAGCCCCAGCATTTT. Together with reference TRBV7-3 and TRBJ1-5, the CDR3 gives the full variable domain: GAGVSQTPSNKVTEKGKYVELRCDPISGHTALYWYRQSLGQGPEFLIYFQGTGAADDSGLPNDRFFAVRPEGSVSTLKIQRTERGDSAVYLCASSLGGGNQPQHFGDGTRLSIL.

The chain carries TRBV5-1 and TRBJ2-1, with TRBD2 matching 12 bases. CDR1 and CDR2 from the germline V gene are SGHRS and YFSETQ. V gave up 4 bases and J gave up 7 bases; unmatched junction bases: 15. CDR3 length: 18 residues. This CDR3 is CASSPSGASGGAGNEQFF. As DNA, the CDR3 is TGCGCCAGCAGCCCGAGTGGGGCTAGCGGGGGGGCGGGTAATGAGCAGTTCTTC.

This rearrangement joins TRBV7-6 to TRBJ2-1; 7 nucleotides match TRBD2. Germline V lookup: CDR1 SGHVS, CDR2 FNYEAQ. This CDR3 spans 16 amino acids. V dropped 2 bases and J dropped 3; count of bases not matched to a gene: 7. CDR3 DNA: TGTGCCAGCAGCTTATTAGGCGGGAGAGTCTACAATGAGCAGTTCTTC. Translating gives CASSLLGGRVYNEQFF.

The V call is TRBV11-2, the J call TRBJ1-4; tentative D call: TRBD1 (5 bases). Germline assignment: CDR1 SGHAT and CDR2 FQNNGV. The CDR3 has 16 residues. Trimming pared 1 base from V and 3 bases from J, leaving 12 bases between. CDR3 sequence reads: CASSLAPTGPNEKLFF. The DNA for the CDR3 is TGTGCCAGCAGCTTAGCGCCAACAGGTCCTAATGAAAAACTGTTTTTT.

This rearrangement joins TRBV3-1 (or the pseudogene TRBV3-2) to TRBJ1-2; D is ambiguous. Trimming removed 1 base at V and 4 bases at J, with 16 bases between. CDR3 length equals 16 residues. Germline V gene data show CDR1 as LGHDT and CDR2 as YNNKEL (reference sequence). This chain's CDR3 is CASSQVYRVKPYGYTF. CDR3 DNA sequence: TGTGCCAGCAGCCAAGTCTATCGGGTAAAGCCCTATGGCTACACCTTC.

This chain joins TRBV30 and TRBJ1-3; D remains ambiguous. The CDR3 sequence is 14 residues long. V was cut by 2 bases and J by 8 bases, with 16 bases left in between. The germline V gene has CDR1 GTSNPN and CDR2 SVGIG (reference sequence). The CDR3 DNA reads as TGTGCCTGGAGTCGGGATTTATCAGGAGACACCATATATTTT. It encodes CAWSRDLSGDTIYF. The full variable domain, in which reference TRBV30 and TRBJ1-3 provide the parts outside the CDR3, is SQTIHQWPATLVQPVGSPLSLECTVEGTSNPNLYWYRQAAGRGLQLLFYSVGIGQISSEVPQNLSASRPQDRQFILSSKKLLLSDSGFYLCAWSRDLSGDTIYFGEGSWLTVV.

In DNA, the CDR3 is TGCAGTGCTATGGAGGGAATCATTCAGTACTTC. Amino acid sequence: CSAMEGIIQYF. The rearrangement joins TRBV20-1 to TRBJ2-4; possibly TRBD2 for D (6 bases). The CDR3 extends over 11 amino acids. The ends were cut back, 4 bases at V and 9 bases at J, with 10 bases in the middle. The V gene's germline CDR1 is DFQATT and CDR2 SNEGSKA (reference sequence).

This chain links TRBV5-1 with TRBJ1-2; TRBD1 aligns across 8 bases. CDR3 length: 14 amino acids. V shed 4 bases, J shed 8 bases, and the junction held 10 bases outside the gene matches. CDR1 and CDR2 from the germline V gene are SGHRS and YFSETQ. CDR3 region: CASSPWGTGSGYTF. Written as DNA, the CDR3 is TGCGCCAGCAGCCCCTGGGGGACAGGTTCGGGCTACACCTTC.

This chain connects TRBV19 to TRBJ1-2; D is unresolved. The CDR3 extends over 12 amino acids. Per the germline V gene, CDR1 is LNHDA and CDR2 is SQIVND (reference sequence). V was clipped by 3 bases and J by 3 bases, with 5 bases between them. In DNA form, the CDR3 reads TGTGCCAGTAGTATGTCCGACTATGGCTACACCTTC. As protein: CASSMSDYGYTF.

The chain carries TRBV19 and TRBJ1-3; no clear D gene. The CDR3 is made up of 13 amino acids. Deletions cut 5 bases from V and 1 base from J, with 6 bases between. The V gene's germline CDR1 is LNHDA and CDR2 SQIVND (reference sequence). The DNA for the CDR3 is TGTGCCAGTAGTGCGTCTTCTGGAAACACCATATATTTT. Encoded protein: CASSASSGNTIYF.

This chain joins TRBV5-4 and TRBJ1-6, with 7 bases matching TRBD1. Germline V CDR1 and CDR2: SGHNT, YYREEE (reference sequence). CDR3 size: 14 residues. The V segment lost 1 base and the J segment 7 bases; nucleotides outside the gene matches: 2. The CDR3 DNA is TGTGCCAGCAGCTTGCAACAGGGGAATTCACCCCTCCACTTT. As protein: CASSLQQGNSPLHF. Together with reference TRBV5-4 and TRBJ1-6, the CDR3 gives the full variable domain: ETGVTQSPTHLIKTRGQQVTLRCSSQSGHNTVSWYQQALGQGPQFIFQYYREEENGRGNFPPRFSGLQFPNYSSELNVNALELDDSALYLCASSLQQGNSPLHFGNGTRLTVT.

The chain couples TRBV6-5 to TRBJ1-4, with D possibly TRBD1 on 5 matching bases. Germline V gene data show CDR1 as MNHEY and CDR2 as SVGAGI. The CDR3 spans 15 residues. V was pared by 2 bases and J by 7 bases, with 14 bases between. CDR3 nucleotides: TGTGCCAGCAGTTACGAGCCCAGGGTCCCTGAAAAACTGTTTTTT. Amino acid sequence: CASSYEPRVPEKLFF.

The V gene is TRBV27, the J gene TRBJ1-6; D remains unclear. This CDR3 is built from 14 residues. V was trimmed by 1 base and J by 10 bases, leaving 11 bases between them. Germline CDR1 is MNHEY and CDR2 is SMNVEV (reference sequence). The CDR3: CASSLFSLSSPLHF. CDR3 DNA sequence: TGTGCCAGCAGTTTATTTTCCCTTTCCTCACCCCTCCACTTT.

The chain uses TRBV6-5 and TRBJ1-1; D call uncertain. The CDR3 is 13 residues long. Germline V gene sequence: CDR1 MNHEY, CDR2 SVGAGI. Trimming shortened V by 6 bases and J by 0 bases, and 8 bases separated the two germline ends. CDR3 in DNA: TGTGCCAGCAGGCAGTCACTGAACACTGAAGCTTTCTTT. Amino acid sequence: CASRQSLNTEAFF.